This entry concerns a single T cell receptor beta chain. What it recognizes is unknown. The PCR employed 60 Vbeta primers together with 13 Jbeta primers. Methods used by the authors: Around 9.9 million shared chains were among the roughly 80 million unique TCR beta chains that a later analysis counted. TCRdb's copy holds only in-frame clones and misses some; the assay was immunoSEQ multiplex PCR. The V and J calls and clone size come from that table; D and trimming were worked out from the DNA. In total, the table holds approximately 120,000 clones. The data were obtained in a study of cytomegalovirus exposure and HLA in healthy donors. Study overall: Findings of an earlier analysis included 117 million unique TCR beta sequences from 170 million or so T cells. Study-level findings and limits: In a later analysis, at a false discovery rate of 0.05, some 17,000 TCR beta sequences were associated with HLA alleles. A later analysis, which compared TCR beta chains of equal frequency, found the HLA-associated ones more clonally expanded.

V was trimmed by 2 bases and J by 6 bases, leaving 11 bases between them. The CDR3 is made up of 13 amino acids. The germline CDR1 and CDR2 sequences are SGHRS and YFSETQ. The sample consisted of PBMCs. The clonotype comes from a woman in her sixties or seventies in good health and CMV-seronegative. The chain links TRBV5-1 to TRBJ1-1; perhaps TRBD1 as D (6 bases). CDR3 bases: TGCGCCAGCAGCTTAGAACAGGGCCCTGAAGCTTTCTTT. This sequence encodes CASSLEQGPEAFF. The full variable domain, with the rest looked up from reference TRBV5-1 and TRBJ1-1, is KAGVTQTPRYLIKTRGQQVTLSCSPISGHRSVSWYQQTPGQGLQFLFEYFSETQRNKGNFPGRFSGRQFSNSRSEMNVSTLELGDSALYLCASSLEQGPEAFFGQGTRLTVV.